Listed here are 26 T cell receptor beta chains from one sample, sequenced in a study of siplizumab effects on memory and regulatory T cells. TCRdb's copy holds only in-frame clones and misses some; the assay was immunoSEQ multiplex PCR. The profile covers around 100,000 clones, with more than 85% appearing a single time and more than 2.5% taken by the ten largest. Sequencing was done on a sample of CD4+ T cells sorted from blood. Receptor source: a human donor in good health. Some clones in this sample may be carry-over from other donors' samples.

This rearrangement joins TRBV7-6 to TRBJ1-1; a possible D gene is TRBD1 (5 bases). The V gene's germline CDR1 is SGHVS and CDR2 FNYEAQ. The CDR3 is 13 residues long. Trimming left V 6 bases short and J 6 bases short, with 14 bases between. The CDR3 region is CASSPRGDAEAFF. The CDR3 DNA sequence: TGTGCCAGCAGTCCCCGGGGCGACGCTGAAGCTTTCTTT. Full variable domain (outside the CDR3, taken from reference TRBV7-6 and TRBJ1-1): GAGVSQSPRYKVTKRGQDVALRCDPISGHVSLYWYRQALGQGPEFLTYFNYEAQQDKSGLPNDRFSAERPEGSISTLTIQRTEQRDSAMYRCASSPRGDAEAFFGQGTRLTVV.

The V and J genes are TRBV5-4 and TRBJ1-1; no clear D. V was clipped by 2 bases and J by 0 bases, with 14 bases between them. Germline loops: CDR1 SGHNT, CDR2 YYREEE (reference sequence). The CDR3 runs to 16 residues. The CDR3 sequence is CASSFSPEVMNTEAFF. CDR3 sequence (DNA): TGTGCCAGCAGCTTCTCGCCGGAGGTCATGAACACTGAAGCTTTCTTT.

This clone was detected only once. CDR3 DNA sequence: TGTGCCAGCGGGACTAGCGGGAACGGGGAGCTGTTTTTT. Amino acid sequence: CASGTSGNGELFF. The chain joins TRBV6-6 to TRBJ2-2; 13 bases line up with TRBD2. Germline trimming cut 8 bases from V and 7 bases from J; bases unmatched to any gene: 1. CDR3 length: 13 residues. Per germline, CDR1 MNHNY and CDR2 SVGAGI (reference sequence).

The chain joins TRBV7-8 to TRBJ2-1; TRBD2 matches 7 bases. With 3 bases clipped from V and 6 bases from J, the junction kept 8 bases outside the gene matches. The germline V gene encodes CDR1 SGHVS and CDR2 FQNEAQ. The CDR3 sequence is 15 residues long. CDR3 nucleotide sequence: TGTGCCAGCAGCTTGCGACTAGCAAGTTTCAATGAGCAGTTCTTC. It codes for CASSLRLASFNEQFF. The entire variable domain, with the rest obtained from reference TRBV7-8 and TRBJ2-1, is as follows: GAGVSQSPRYKVAKRGQDVALRCDPISGHVSLFWYQQALGQGPEFLTYFQNEAQLDKSGLPSDRFFAERPEGSVSTLKIQRTQQEDSAVYLCASSLRLASFNEQFFGPGTRLTVL.

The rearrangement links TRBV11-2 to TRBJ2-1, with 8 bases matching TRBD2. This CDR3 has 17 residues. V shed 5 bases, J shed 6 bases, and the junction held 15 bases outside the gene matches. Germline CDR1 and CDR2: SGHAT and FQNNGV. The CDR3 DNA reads TGTGCCAGCAGCGTAACCGGGACTAGTGCTTACGCCAATGAGCAGTTCTTC. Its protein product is CASSVTGTSAYANEQFF.

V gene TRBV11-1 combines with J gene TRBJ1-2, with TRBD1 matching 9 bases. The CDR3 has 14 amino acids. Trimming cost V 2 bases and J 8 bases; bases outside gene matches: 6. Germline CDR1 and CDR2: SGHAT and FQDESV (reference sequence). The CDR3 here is CASSLTDRGNGYTF. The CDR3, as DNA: TGTGCCAGCAGCTTAACGGACAGGGGTAACGGCTACACCTTC.

CDR3 nucleotide sequence: TGCGCCAGCAGTGCAGGGGGTCGCACTGAAGCTTTCTTT. It translates to CASSAGGRTEAFF. The chain employs TRBV10-1 and TRBJ1-1; 7 bases are shared with TRBD1. V lost 4 bases to trimming and J lost 4 bases; unmatched junction nucleotides: 3. Per germline, CDR1 WNHNN and CDR2 SYGVQD (reference sequence). The CDR3 runs to 13 residues.

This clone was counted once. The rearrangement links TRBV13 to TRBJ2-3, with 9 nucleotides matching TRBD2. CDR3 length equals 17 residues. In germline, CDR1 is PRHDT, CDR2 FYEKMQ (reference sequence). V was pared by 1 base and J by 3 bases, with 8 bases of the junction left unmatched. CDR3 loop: CASSLVVGLAITDTQYF. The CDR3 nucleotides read TGTGCCAGCAGCTTAGTCGTTGGACTAGCGATTACAGATACGCAGTATTTT.

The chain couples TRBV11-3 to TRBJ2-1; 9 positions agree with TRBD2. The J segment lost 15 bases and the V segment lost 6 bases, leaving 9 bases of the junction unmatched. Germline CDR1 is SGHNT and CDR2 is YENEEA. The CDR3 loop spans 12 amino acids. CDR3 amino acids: CASSLREGRLFF. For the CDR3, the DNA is TGTGCCAGCAGTTTGCGGGAGGGCCGATTGTTCTTC.

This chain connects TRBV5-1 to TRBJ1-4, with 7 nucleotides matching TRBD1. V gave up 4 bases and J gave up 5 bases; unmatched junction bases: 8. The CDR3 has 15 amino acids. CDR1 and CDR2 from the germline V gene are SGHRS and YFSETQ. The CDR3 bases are TGCGCCAGCAGCCATAACAGGGACAGAAATGAAAAACTGTTTTTT. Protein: CASSHNRDRNEKLFF.

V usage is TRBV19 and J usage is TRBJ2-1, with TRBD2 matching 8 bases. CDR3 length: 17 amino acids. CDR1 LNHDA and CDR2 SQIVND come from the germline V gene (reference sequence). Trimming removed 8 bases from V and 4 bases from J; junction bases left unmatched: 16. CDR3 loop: CASADLILAETYNEQFF. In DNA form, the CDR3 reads TGTGCCAGTGCCGATCTTATACTAGCGGAGACTTACAATGAGCAGTTCTTC.

CDR3: CASSLTPPGGSTDTQYF. CDR3 nucleotides: TGTGCCAGCAGCTTAACCCCCCCGGGAGGTAGCACAGATACGCAGTATTTT. The chain has TRBV7-3 and TRBJ2-3; 7 bases are a match to TRBD2. Germline CDR1 is SGHTA and CDR2 is FQGTGA. The CDR3 is made up of 17 amino acids. Trimming at V came to 0 bases and at J to 0 bases, leaving 6 bases not matched to a gene.

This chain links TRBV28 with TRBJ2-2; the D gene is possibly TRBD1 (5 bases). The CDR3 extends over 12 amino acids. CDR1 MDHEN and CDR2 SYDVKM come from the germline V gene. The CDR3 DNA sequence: TGTGCTAGACAGATTAACACCGGGGAGCTGTTTTTT. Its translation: CARQINTGELFF.

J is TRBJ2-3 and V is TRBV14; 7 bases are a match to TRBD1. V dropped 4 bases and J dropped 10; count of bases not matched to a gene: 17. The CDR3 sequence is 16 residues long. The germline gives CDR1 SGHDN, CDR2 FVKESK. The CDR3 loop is CASSPGFRGRYGSQYF. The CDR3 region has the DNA TGTGCCAGCAGCCCTGGTTTCAGGGGGAGATATGGCTCGCAGTATTTT.

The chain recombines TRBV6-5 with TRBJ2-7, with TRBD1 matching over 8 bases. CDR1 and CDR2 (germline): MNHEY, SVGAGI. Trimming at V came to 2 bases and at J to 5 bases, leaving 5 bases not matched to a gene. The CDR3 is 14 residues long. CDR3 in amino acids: CASSYRTGSDEQYF. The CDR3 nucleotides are TGTGCCAGCAGTTACAGGACAGGGAGCGACGAGCAGTACTTC.

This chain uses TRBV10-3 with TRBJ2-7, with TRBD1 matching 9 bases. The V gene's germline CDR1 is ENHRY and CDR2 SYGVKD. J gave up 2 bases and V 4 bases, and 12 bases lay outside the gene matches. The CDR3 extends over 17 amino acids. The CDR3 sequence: CAISGDIFGTGPYEQYF. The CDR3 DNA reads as TGTGCCATCAGTGGCGACATTTTTGGGACAGGGCCCTACGAGCAGTACTTC.

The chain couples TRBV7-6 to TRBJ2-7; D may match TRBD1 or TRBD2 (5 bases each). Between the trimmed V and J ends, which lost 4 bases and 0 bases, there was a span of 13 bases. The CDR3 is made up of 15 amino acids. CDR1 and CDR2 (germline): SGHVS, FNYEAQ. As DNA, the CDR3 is TGTGCCAGCAGCTCAGGTGGGACCAGCTCCTACGAGCAGTACTTC. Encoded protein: CASSSGGTSSYEQYF.

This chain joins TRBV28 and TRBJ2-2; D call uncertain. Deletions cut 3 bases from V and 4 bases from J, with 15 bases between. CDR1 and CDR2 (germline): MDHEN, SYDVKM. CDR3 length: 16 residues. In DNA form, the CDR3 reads TGTGCCAGCAGTTTGGTTCCGTCAGCCCTCACCGGGGAGCTGTTTTTT. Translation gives CASSLVPSALTGELFF.

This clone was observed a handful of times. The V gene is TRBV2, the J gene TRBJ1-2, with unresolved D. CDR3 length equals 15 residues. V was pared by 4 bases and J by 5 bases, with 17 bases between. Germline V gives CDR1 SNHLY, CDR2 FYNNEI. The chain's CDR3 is CASSADVPKRYGYTF. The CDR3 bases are TGTGCCAGCAGTGCTGACGTCCCCAAGCGATATGGCTACACCTTC.

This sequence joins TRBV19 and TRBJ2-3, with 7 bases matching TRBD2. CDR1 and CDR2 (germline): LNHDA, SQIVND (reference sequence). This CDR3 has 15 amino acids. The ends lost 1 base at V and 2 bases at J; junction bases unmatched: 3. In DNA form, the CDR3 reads TGTGCCAGTAGTATAGCAGCGGGGTTCACAGATACGCAGTATTTT. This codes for CASSIAAGFTDTQYF. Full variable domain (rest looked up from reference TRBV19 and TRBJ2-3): DGGITQSPKYLFRKEGQNVTLSCEQNLNHDAMYWYRQDPGQGLRLIYYSQIVNDFQKGDIAEGYSVSREKKESFPLTVTSAQKNPTAFYLCASSIAAGFTDTQYFGPGTRLTVL.

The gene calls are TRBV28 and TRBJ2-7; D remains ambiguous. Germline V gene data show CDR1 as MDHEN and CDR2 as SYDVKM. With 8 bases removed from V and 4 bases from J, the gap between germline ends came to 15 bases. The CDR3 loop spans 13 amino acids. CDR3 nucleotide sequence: TGTGCCAGCGCCCCACCCCCCCGGTACGAGCAGTACTTC. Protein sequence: CASAPPPRYEQYF.

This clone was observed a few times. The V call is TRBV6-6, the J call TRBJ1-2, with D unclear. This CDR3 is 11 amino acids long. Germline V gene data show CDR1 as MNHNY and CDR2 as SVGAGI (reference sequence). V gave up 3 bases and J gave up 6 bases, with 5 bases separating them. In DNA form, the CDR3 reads TGTGCCAGCAGTTATGCAAATGGCTACACCTTC. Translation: CASSYANGYTF.

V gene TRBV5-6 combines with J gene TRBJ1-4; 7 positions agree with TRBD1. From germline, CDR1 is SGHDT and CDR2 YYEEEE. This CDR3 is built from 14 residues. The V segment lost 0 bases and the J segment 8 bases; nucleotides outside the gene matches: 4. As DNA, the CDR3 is TGTGCCAGCAGCTTGGGACAGGGAAAGGAAAAACTGTTTTTT. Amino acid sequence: CASSLGQGKEKLFF.

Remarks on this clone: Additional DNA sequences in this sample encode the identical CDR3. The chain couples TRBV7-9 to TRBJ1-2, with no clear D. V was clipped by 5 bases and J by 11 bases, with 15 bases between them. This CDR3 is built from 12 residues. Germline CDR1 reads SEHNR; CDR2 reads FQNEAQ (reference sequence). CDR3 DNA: TGTGCCAGCAGCCAGGTCCGTGAGTCTTACACCTTC. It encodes CASSQVRESYTF. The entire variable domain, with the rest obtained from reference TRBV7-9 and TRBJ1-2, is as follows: DTGVSQNPRHKITKRGQNVTFRCDPISEHNRLYWYRQTLGQGPEFLTYFQNEAQLEKSRLLSDRFSAERPKGSFSTLEIQRTEQGDSAMYLCASSQVRESYTFGSGTRLTVV.

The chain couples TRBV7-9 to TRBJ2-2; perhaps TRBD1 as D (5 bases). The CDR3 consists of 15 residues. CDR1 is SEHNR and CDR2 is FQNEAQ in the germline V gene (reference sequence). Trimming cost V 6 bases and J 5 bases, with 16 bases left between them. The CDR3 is CASSLGSRGTGELFF. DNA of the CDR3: TGTGCCAGCAGTCTGGGGTCTAGGGGAACCGGGGAGCTGTTTTTT.

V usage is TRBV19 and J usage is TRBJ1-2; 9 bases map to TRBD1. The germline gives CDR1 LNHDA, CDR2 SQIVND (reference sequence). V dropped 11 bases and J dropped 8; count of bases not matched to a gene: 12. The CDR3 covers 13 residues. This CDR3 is CASSRTGESGYTF. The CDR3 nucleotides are TGTGCCTCATCCAGGACAGGGGAATCGGGCTACACCTTC.